A single sample is the source of the 27 T cell receptor beta chains below, sequenced in a study of T cells in Graves' hyperthyroidism and ophthalmopathy. Regions amplified from RNA transcripts were the TCR beta CDR3 regions. First-round RT-PCR with HTBI primers amplified the TCR CDR3 region. TCRdb recomputed calls from the multiplex PCR reads with MiXCR, one row per CDR3 protein. The sample shows about 640,000 distinct CDR3 sequences, 20% of them seen only once. The sequencing input was blood. These receptors were collected from a man in his thirties or forties with Graves' ophthalmopathy.

The gene calls are TRBV2 and TRBJ2-1, with 7 bases identical to TRBD2. The V gene's germline CDR1 is SNHLY and CDR2 FYNNEI. This CDR3 has 13 residues. Germline trimming cut 4 bases from V and 9 bases from J; bases unmatched to any gene: 6. DNA of the CDR3: TGTGCCAGCAGTGTAACTAGCGTCAGTGAGCAGTTCTTC. Protein sequence: CASSVTSVSEQFF.

Concerning this clonotype itself: A much bigger clone sits one base away, suggesting this may be a read error. The chain uses TRBV28 and TRBJ2-7; 7 bases line up with TRBD1. Germline V gene data show CDR1 as MDHEN and CDR2 as SYDVKM. This CDR3 has 15 amino acids. Trimming cost V 3 bases and J 6 bases; bases outside gene matches: 11. The chain's CDR3 is CASSFDRAPTCEQYF. In DNA form, the CDR3 reads TGTGCCAGCAGTTTTGACAGGGCTCCCACCTGCGAGCAGTACTTC.

The chain is built from TRBV6-2 or TRBV6-3 and TRBJ2-1, with D maybe TRBD1 (5 bases). From germline, CDR1 is MNHEY and CDR2 SVGEGT. The CDR3 runs 13 residues. Trimming pared 6 bases from V and 9 bases from J, leaving 15 bases between. This CDR3 is CASRSLDRGEQFF. The CDR3 bases are TGTGCCAGCAGATCCCTAGACAGAGGTGAGCAGTTCTTC.

Points on this clonotype: A much larger clone differs by one base, so this may be a read error. The CDR3 DNA sequence: TGTGCCAGCTCACCGTCTCGAGACTACAATGAGCAGTTCTTC. Its protein is CASSPSRDYNEQFF. The V and J genes are TRBV18 and TRBJ2-1; D gene unclear. The V gene lost 3 bases and the J gene lost 3 bases, with 9 bases spanning the gap. Looked up from germline, CDR1 is KGHSH and CDR2 is LQKENI. The CDR3 totals 14 residues.

This chain uses TRBV10-3 with TRBJ2-1; D is ambiguous. Germline V gene sequence: CDR1 ENHRY, CDR2 SYGVKD. The CDR3 has 12 amino acids. Trimming shortened V by 5 bases and J by 4 bases, and 6 bases separated the two germline ends. The CDR3 region has the DNA TGTGCCATCAGTACCAGTTACAATGAGCAGTTCTTC. It codes for CAISTSYNEQFF.

This sequence joins TRBV5-4 and TRBJ2-3; the D gene is possibly TRBD1 (6 bases). V was shortened by 4 bases and J by 4 bases, with 16 bases between the two germline ends. The CDR3 contains 15 residues. Germline CDR1 and CDR2: SGHNT and YYREEE (reference sequence). The CDR3 protein is CASSRYRVRADTQYF. Written as DNA, the CDR3 is TGTGCCAGCAGCCGCTACAGGGTTAGGGCAGATACGCAGTATTTT.

This clonotype was found many times. The J gene is TRBJ2-7, the V gene TRBV13, with a possible D match to TRBD1 (6 bases). This CDR3 has 13 residues. Germline lookup yields CDR1 PRHDT and CDR2 FYEKMQ (reference sequence). The V end was cut by 5 bases, the J end by 2 bases, with 10 bases between. CDR3 nucleotides: TGTGCCAGCAGCGTCCGGGACACCTACGAGCAGTACTTC. It yields the protein CASSVRDTYEQYF.

The chain is built from TRBV10-3 and TRBJ2-1; D is undetermined. The V end lost 6 bases, the J end lost 9 bases, and 12 bases lay between the germline ends. The CDR3 extends over 12 amino acids. Looked up from germline, CDR1 is ENHRY and CDR2 is SYGVKD. The CDR3 reads CAISDLVTEQFF. The CDR3 bases are TGTGCCATCAGCGACCTAGTCACTGAGCAGTTCTTC.

This clonotype occurred a few times. J is TRBJ1-2 and V is TRBV3-1; possibly TRBD1 for D (5 bases). From germline, CDR1 is LGHDT and CDR2 YNNKEL (reference sequence). The CDR3 runs to 16 residues. V was shortened by 1 base and J by 6 bases, with 18 bases between the two germline ends. For the CDR3, the DNA is TGTGCCAGCAGCCAAGCGGGCAGGGTTGTTGGAAATGGCTACACCTTC. Encoded protein: CASSQAGRVVGNGYTF.

Many counts were recorded for this clonotype. The chain joins TRBV30 to TRBJ1-1; TRBD1 is a possible D gene (5 bases). Looked up from germline, CDR1 is GTSNPN and CDR2 is SVGIG (reference sequence). Trimming removed 5 bases from V and 7 bases from J, with 14 bases in between. The CDR3 runs to 12 residues. The CDR3 here is CAWGRQKGEAFF. The CDR3, as DNA: TGTGCCTGGGGACGACAGAAAGGTGAAGCTTTCTTT.

This clonotype was detected only a few times. The V and J genes are TRBV7-9 and TRBJ1-2; D not certain. This CDR3 comprises 14 residues. Trimming shortened V by 0 bases and J by 6 bases, and 11 bases separated the two germline ends. Germline V gene sequence: CDR1 SEHNR, CDR2 FQNEAQ (reference sequence). The CDR3 DNA follows: TGTGCCAGCAGCTTAGCCCTGGAGATAGATGGCTACACCTTC. This sequence encodes CASSLALEIDGYTF.

This clonotype came up a few times. The chain couples TRBV28 to TRBJ2-7; D unresolved. This CDR3 comprises 14 residues. The ends were cut back, 5 bases at V and 6 bases at J, with 17 bases in the middle. Germline CDR1 and CDR2: MDHEN and SYDVKM. CDR3 amino acids: CASSQGPWVPEQYF. The CDR3, as DNA: TGTGCCAGCAGTCAAGGGCCGTGGGTCCCCGAGCAGTACTTC.

The rearrangement links TRBV10-3 to TRBJ1-2, with unresolved D. The germline V and J ends were trimmed by 3 bases and 4 bases, with 15 bases remaining between them. Per the germline V gene, CDR1 is ENHRY and CDR2 is SYGVKD. The CDR3 contains 15 residues. CDR3 amino acids: CAISDGGELVYGYTF. The CDR3 DNA reads TGTGCCATCAGTGATGGAGGCGAACTAGTCTATGGCTACACCTTC.

This clonotype was detected only a few times. This rearrangement joins TRBV11-2 to TRBJ2-1; 7 nucleotides line up with TRBD2. The germline gives CDR1 SGHAT, CDR2 FQNNGV. Germline trimming cut 8 bases from V and 9 bases from J; bases unmatched to any gene: 10. This CDR3 is 13 amino acids long. Here the CDR3 reads CASCLGGPSEQFF. The CDR3, as DNA: TGTGCCAGCTGCCTGGGAGGGCCTAGTGAGCAGTTCTTC.

J is TRBJ2-2 and V is TRBV11-2; D gene uncertain. This CDR3 has 16 amino acids. The V and J ends lost 6 bases and 0 bases respectively, with 14 bases between them. CDR1 SGHAT and CDR2 FQNNGV come from the germline V gene. As DNA, the CDR3 is TGTGCCAGCAGTCTACACCCGGACGCGAACACCGGGGAGCTGTTTTTT. It encodes CASSLHPDANTGELFF.

This clonotype showed up just a few times. The chain has TRBV18 and TRBJ1-6; 9 bases align to TRBD1. CDR3 length equals 15 residues. V dropped 1 base and J dropped 9; count of bases not matched to a gene: 4. Germline V gives CDR1 KGHSH, CDR2 LQKENI. The CDR3 DNA is TGTGCCAGCTCACCACAACAGGGGGCAGGTTCACCCCTCCACTTT. Translating gives CASSPQQGAGSPLHF.

Regarding this clonotype: A much bigger clone sits one base away, suggesting this may be a read error. The chain carries TRBV6-8 and TRBJ2-7; 12 bases line up with TRBD2. The germline CDR1 and CDR2 sequences are MNHGY and SAAAGT. The CDR3 runs to 16 residues. Trimming at V came to 0 bases and at J to 2 bases, leaving 2 bases not matched to a gene. Here the CDR3 reads CASSYSWTSGTYEQYF. As DNA, the CDR3 is TGTGCCAGCAGTTACTCGTGGACTAGCGGGACCTACGAGCAGTACTTC.

J is TRBJ2-3 and V is TRBV25-1; D unclear. V lost 8 bases and J 2 bases, leaving 20 bases between the germline ends. The CDR3 is 16 amino acids. Germline CDR1 MGHDK, CDR2 SYGVNS. The CDR3 DNA reads as TGTGCCAGCTCACCACAAGAGGTGGGAACCACAGATACGCAGTATTTT. Amino acid sequence: CASSPQEVGTTDTQYF.

This clonotype was recorded a few times. This chain connects TRBV5-6 to TRBJ1-2, with D possibly matching TRBD1 (5 bases). Trimming removed 3 bases from V and 3 bases from J, with 15 bases in between. Germline CDR1 and CDR2: SGHDT and YYEEEE. The CDR3 is made up of 15 amino acids. In DNA form, the CDR3 reads TGTGCCAGCAGCTCGTCCGTTGGCAGGGACTATGGCTACACCTTC. This encodes CASSSSVGRDYGYTF.

This chain uses TRBV7-2 with TRBJ2-1, with TRBD2 matching over 8 bases. The ends lost 0 bases at V and 2 bases at J; junction bases unmatched: 3. CDR1 is SGHTA, CDR2 FQGNSA, per germline. The CDR3 covers 16 residues. CDR3 region: CASSLAETSAYNEQFF. In DNA form, the CDR3 reads TGTGCCAGCAGCTTAGCGGAGACTAGCGCCTACAATGAGCAGTTCTTC.

The table lists this clonotype with a few counts. The V and J genes are TRBV2 and TRBJ2-2; possible D gene TRBD2, 5 bases. V lost 5 bases to trimming and J lost 2 bases, with 18 bases between them. Germline V gene sequence: CDR1 SNHLY, CDR2 FYNNEI. There are 17 residues in the CDR3. The CDR3: CASSPSGPALNTGELFF. In DNA form, the CDR3 reads TGTGCCAGCAGTCCCAGCGGTCCTGCCCTTAACACCGGGGAGCTGTTTTTT.

This clonotype appeared a few times. The chain recombines TRBV15 with TRBJ2-7, with 11 bases that match TRBD2. The CDR3 covers 15 residues. V lost 3 bases to trimming and J lost 5 bases; unmatched junction nucleotides: 6. The germline gives CDR1 LNHNV, CDR2 YYDKDF (reference sequence). This chain's CDR3 is CATSRGGLAAHEQYF. DNA of the CDR3: TGTGCCACCAGCAGGGGGGGACTAGCGGCCCACGAGCAGTACTTC.

Only a few counts were recorded for this clonotype. The V and J genes are TRBV29-1 and TRBJ2-7; D not certain. V was shortened by 2 bases and J by 2 bases, with 7 bases between the two germline ends. This CDR3 contains 12 residues. Germline CDR1 SQVTM, CDR2 ANQGSEA. CDR3 sequence (DNA): TGCAGCGTTGAATCAGGAACCTACGAGCAGTACTTC. Translating it yields CSVESGTYEQYF.

Of note for this clonotype: This sequence may be a read error, since a much larger clone differs from it by one base. The chain is built from TRBV5-1 and TRBJ2-7, with a weak D call TRBD2 (6 bases). The CDR3 spans 15 residues. The ends were cut back, 0 bases at V and 7 bases at J, with 17 bases in the middle. Per the germline V gene, CDR1 is SGHRS and CDR2 is YFSETQ. The CDR3, as DNA: TGCGCCAGCAGCTTGGACAGCCCGGGGGTCGATGAGCAGTACTTC. This encodes CASSLDSPGVDEQYF.

This clonotype was counted a single time. At one end the junction does not follow the germline gene, possibly because of a read error. This CDR3 is CVSSPEAPPNTGELFF. CDR3 bases: TGTGTCAGCAGCCCCGAGGCCCCCCCGAACACCGGGGAGCTGTTTTTT. The chain combines TRBV5-5 with TRBJ2-2; unclear D gene. The length of the CDR3 is 16 residues. Germline CDR1 is SGHKS and CDR2 is YYEKEE (reference sequence). Filled out from reference TRBV5-5 and TRBJ2-2, the complete variable domain reads DAGVTQSPTHLIKTRGQQVTLRCSPISGHKSVSWYQQVLGQGPQFIFQYYEKEERGRGNFPDRFSARQFPNYSSELNVNALLLGDSALYLCVSSPEAPPNTGELFFGEGSRLTVL.

V and J are TRBV7-3 and TRBJ1-1; D is possibly TRBD1 (5 bases). Per germline, CDR1 SGHTA and CDR2 FQGTGA. This CDR3 is built from 15 residues. V dropped 5 bases and J dropped 1 base, with 14 bases sitting between them. CDR3 region: CASSPSGLPNTEAFF. CDR3 nucleotide sequence: TGTGCCAGCAGCCCGTCGGGACTCCCGAACACTGAAGCTTTCTTT. The full variable domain, its missing parts supplied by reference TRBV7-3 and TRBJ1-1, is GAGVSQTPSNKVTEKGKYVELRCDPISGHTALYWYRQSLGQGPEFLIYFQGTGAADDSGLPNDRFFAVRPEGSVSTLKIQRTERGDSAVYLCASSPSGLPNTEAFFGQGTRLTVV.

The chain combines TRBV19 with TRBJ2-1, with 8 positions matching TRBD1. Germline CDR1 and CDR2: LNHDA and SQIVND (reference sequence). Trimming took 2 bases from V and 9 from J; bases not matched to a gene: 9. This CDR3 is 15 amino acids long. In DNA, the CDR3 is TGTGCCAGTAGTATATCCGGACAGGGTGGAGGTGAGCAGTTCTTC. Its protein product is CASSISGQGGGEQFF. The complete variable domain, with remaining parts taken from reference TRBV19 and TRBJ2-1, reads DGGITQSPKYLFRKEGQNVTLSCEQNLNHDAMYWYRQDPGQGLRLIYYSQIVNDFQKGDIAEGYSVSREKKESFPLTVTSAQKNPTAFYLCASSISGQGGGEQFFGPGTRLTVL.